This entry lists 27 T cell receptor beta chains sequenced from one sample in a study of T-cell reconstitution after alpha-beta-depleted transplantation in children. Library preparation (for TCRbeta) was performed with unique molecular identifiers. TCRdb independently ran MiXCR on the PCR reads; one entry per CDR3 protein. The table has around 530,000 distinct CDR3 sequences, 30% to 35% seen once. Here the sequenced sample was PBMCs from the stem cell graft donor, taken from the stem cell graft. These receptors were obtained from a human donor who donated a stem cell graft to a child with aplastic anemia.

This clonotype has just a few counts. The rearrangement links TRBV18 to TRBJ2-1; TRBD2 aligns across 9 bases. Germline CDR1 and CDR2: KGHSH and LQKENI. The CDR3 covers 17 residues. Losses at the gene ends were 2 bases for V and 7 bases for J; bases not matched to a gene: 12. DNA of the CDR3: TGTGCCAGCTCACCAGAGGGATCCGGGACTAGCCAAAATGAGCAGTTCTTC. As protein: CASSPEGSGTSQNEQFF.

The J gene is TRBJ2-7, the V gene TRBV12-3 or TRBV12-4; 12 bases map to TRBD1. V gave up 6 bases and J gave up 2 bases; unmatched junction bases: 5. This CDR3 region has 15 residues. The CDR3 DNA sequence: TGTGCCAGCAGCTTGGGACAGGGGGCGCCCTACGAGCAGTACTTC. Residues: CASSLGQGAPYEQYF.

The V call is TRBV20-1, the J call TRBJ1-2; D perhaps matches TRBD1 (6 bases). The CDR3 is 13 amino acids. Trimming removed 3 bases at V and 3 bases at J, with 11 bases between. Per the germline V gene, CDR1 is DFQATT and CDR2 is SNEGSKA (reference sequence). This CDR3 reads CSASPQGHYGYTF. The CDR3 bases are TGCAGTGCTAGCCCCCAGGGGCACTATGGCTACACCTTC.

The chain is built from TRBV9 and TRBJ2-4, with D maybe TRBD1 (7 bases). Germline assignment: CDR1 SGDLS and CDR2 YYNGEE. This CDR3 is 16 amino acids long. Between the trimmed V and J ends, which lost 0 bases and 3 bases, there was a span of 13 bases. The CDR3 is CASSVVPQGGKNIQYF. The DNA of the CDR3 is TGTGCCAGCAGCGTAGTTCCCCAGGGGGGCAAAAACATTCAGTACTTC. The whole variable domain, filled in from reference TRBV9 and TRBJ2-4, reads DSGVTQTPKHLITATGQRVTLRCSPRSGDLSVYWYQQSLDQGLQFLIQYYNGEERAKGNILERFSAQQFPDLHSELNLSSLELGDSALYFCASSVVPQGGKNIQYFGAGTRLSVL.

This clonotype was counted a few times. V usage is TRBV27 and J usage is TRBJ1-1; D is undetermined. Germline assignment: CDR1 MNHEY and CDR2 SMNVEV (reference sequence). CDR3 size: 13 residues. V gave up 11 bases and J gave up 4 bases, with 17 bases separating them. CDR3 sequence reads: CAASEGVGTEAFF. The CDR3 DNA reads as TGTGCCGCGAGTGAGGGTGTTGGCACTGAAGCTTTCTTT.

This clonotype showed up just once. The chain combines TRBV30 with TRBJ2-7, with a weak D call TRBD1 (6 bases). Trimming shortened V by 5 bases and J by 0 bases, and 11 bases separated the two germline ends. Per the germline V gene, CDR1 is GTSNPN and CDR2 is SVGIG (reference sequence). The CDR3 is 13 residues long. As DNA, the CDR3 is TGTGCCTGGGACGGGACAAACTCCTACGAGCAGTACTTC. Translating gives CAWDGTNSYEQYF.

The chain employs TRBV11-2 and TRBJ2-7, with 10 bases that match TRBD2. CDR3 length: 16 residues. Germline V CDR1 and CDR2: SGHAT, FQNNGV. V shed 5 bases, J shed 7 bases, and the junction held 14 bases outside the gene matches. CDR3 sequence: CASSPRTSGFGGEQYF. CDR3 in DNA: TGTGCCAGCAGCCCAAGGACTAGCGGCTTTGGGGGAGAGCAGTACTTC.

This clonotype came up a few times. The chain recombines TRBV12-3 or TRBV12-4 with TRBJ2-7, with D possibly called TRBD1 or TRBD2 (5 bases each). V lost 3 bases to trimming and J lost 6 bases, with 18 bases between them. CDR3 length equals 15 residues. The CDR3 sequence is CASSFRETVSPEQYF. The CDR3 coding sequence is TGTGCCAGCAGTTTTAGGGAGACAGTGTCTCCCGAGCAGTACTTC.

This clonotype was counted a single time. This rearrangement joins TRBV5-5 to TRBJ2-5, with TRBD2 matching 7 bases. CDR1 and CDR2 from the germline V gene are SGHKS and YYEKEE (reference sequence). This CDR3 has 18 amino acids. Trimming cost V 3 bases and J 5 bases; bases outside gene matches: 19. Here the CDR3 reads CASSSLNSGTGLGETQYF. CDR3 nucleotide sequence: TGTGCCAGCAGCTCGCTAAACAGCGGGACGGGGTTGGGTGAGACCCAGTACTTC.

This chain joins TRBV28 and TRBJ2-5, with 8 nucleotides matching TRBD2. The germline CDR1 and CDR2 sequences are MDHEN and SYDVKM. This CDR3 region has 14 residues. The ends lost 4 bases at V and 4 bases at J; junction bases unmatched: 5. CDR3 region: CASSSSGSGETQYF. The CDR3 DNA sequence: TGTGCCAGCAGTTCCAGCGGGAGTGGAGAGACCCAGTACTTC. The variable domain in full, with the rest retrieved from reference TRBV28 and TRBJ2-5, is DVKVTQSSRYLVKRTGEKVFLECVQDMDHENMFWYRQDPGLGLRLIYFSYDVKMKEKGDIPEGYSVSREKKERFSLILESASTNQTSMYLCASSSSGSGETQYFGPGTRLLVL.

V usage is TRBV6-1 and J usage is TRBJ2-1; a weak D match, TRBD2 (5 bases). CDR1 MNHNS and CDR2 SASEGT come from the germline V gene. There are 15 residues in the CDR3. V shed 4 bases and J shed 5 bases, with 15 bases lying between them. The CDR3 here is CASSGGRVGDNEQFF. CDR3 in DNA: TGTGCCAGCAGTGGTGGGAGAGTCGGCGACAATGAGCAGTTCTTC.

V and J are TRBV29-1 and TRBJ1-1; 7 bases match TRBD1. Trimming took 5 bases from V and 7 from J; bases not matched to a gene: 10. Germline-derived CDR1 and CDR2 are SQVTM and ANQGSEA. There are 13 residues in the CDR3. This CDR3 is CSVCELQGLEAFF. The CDR3 DNA reads TGCAGCGTTTGTGAGCTACAGGGGCTTGAAGCTTTCTTT.

There are many counts of this clonotype. The chain uses TRBV29-1 and TRBJ1-2; D perhaps matches TRBD1 (5 bases). Looked up from germline, CDR1 is SQVTM and CDR2 is ANQGSEA. This CDR3 spans 12 amino acids. V was cut by 3 bases and J by 8 bases, with 13 bases left in between. CDR3 sequence reads: CSVDRGSEGYTF. Here the CDR3 DNA reads TGCAGCGTTGATCGGGGGTCGGAAGGCTACACCTTC.

V usage is TRBV28 and J usage is TRBJ2-3; no firm D call. V lost 3 bases, J lost 5 bases, and 15 bases lay in between. Germline V gives CDR1 MDHEN, CDR2 SYDVKM. CDR3 length equals 15 residues. The CDR3 loop reads CASSLAGRVEDTQYF. The CDR3 nucleotides read TGTGCCAGCAGTTTGGCAGGAAGAGTCGAAGATACGCAGTATTTT.

This clonotype turned up a few times. The chain joins TRBV7-9 to TRBJ1-3; 7 nucleotides line up with TRBD1. V was pared by 4 bases and J by 2 bases, with 11 bases of the junction left unmatched. The CDR3 contains 17 residues. CDR1 SEHNR and CDR2 FQNEAQ come from the germline V gene (reference sequence). The CDR3 nucleotides are TGTGCCAGCAGCTCAACCTCGGACAGGTATCCTGGAAACACCATATATTTT. Protein product: CASSSTSDRYPGNTIYF.

The chain employs TRBV12-3 or TRBV12-4 and TRBJ2-7, with a weak D call TRBD2 (6 bases). Deletions cut 3 bases from V and 5 bases from J, with 14 bases between. The CDR3 is 14 amino acids. In DNA, the CDR3 is TGTGCCAGCAGTTTGCGGGGTTATGGCAACGAGCAGTACTTC. This translates into CASSLRGYGNEQYF.

The rearrangement links TRBV20-1 to TRBJ1-1; D may be TRBD1 (5 bases). The germline CDR1 and CDR2 sequences are DFQATT and SNEGSKA (reference sequence). V dropped 5 bases and J dropped 7 bases, with 11 bases sitting between them. The CDR3 contains 11 residues. The DNA for the CDR3 is TGCAGTGCTGGTGACAGATTTGAAGCTTTCTTT. Its protein product is CSAGDRFEAFF.

There are a few counts of this clonotype. The chain links TRBV7-2 to TRBJ2-1; the match to TRBD2 covers 10 bases. The CDR3 covers 20 residues. Losses at the gene ends were 0 bases for V and 0 bases for J; bases not matched to a gene: 11. CDR1 SGHTA and CDR2 FQGNSA come from the germline V gene. This CDR3 is CASSLAPSGSFLSSYNEQFF. The CDR3 region has the DNA TGTGCCAGCAGCTTAGCCCCTAGCGGGAGTTTCCTTAGCTCCTACAATGAGCAGTTCTTC.

This clonotype was seen more than once but under ten times. The DNA of the CDR3 is TGTGCCAGCAAGTCAGGGGGGGCTAATGGCAATGAGCAGTTCTTC. Translated: CASKSGGANGNEQFF. The J gene is TRBJ2-1, the V gene TRBV6-1; TRBD1 or TRBD2 may be the D gene (7 bases each). Germline assignment: CDR1 MNHNS and CDR2 SASEGT. Trimming cost V 7 bases and J 6 bases, with 19 bases left between them. The CDR3 covers 15 residues.

This rearrangement joins TRBV7-2 to TRBJ2-3; 9 bases line up with TRBD2. This CDR3 region has 14 residues. Losses at the gene ends were 4 bases for V and 4 bases for J; bases not matched to a gene: 3. Germline assignment: CDR1 SGHTA and CDR2 FQGNSA. CDR3 protein: CASSYGLASDTQYF. The CDR3 DNA reads TGTGCCAGCAGCTACGGACTAGCGTCAGATACGCAGTATTTT.

This chain's CDR3 is CASLGSYTGELFF. CDR3 DNA: TGTGCCAGCTTGGGCAGCTACACCGGGGAGCTGTTTTTT. V is TRBV18 and J is TRBJ2-2, with no clear D. The CDR3 extends over 13 amino acids. The germline V gene has CDR1 KGHSH and CDR2 LQKENI. Trimming stripped 7 bases from V and 3 bases from J, with 9 bases between.

In this sample, this clonotype turned up many times. The chain uses TRBV6-5 and TRBJ1-1, with TRBD1 as a possible D gene (5 bases). The CDR3 has 14 residues. CDR1 and CDR2 (germline): MNHEY, SVGAGI. The V and J ends lost 6 bases and 5 bases respectively, with 16 bases between them. DNA of the CDR3: TGTGCCAGCAGGACCGGGACTTGGAGGACTGAAGCTTTCTTT. Amino acid sequence: CASRTGTWRTEAFF.

V is TRBV5-6 and J is TRBJ2-7; 7 nucleotides agree with TRBD1. This CDR3 is built from 13 residues. V shed 5 bases, J shed 6 bases, and the junction held 8 bases outside the gene matches. Germline V CDR1 and CDR2: SGHDT, YYEEEE. CDR3 DNA sequence: TGTGCCAGCAGTCCACAGGGGAATGGCGAGCAGTACTTC. It translates to CASSPQGNGEQYF.

The sample holds a few counts of this clonotype. V is TRBV7-8 and J is TRBJ2-7; D is tentatively TRBD1 or TRBD2 (5 bases each). V was cut by 2 bases and J by 2 bases, with 13 bases left in between. CDR3 size: 15 residues. The germline gives CDR1 SGHVS, CDR2 FQNEAQ. Written as DNA, the CDR3 is TGTGCCAGCAGCTTAAGGGACGGCGGTACCTACGAGCAGTACTTC. This translates into CASSLRDGGTYEQYF.

CDR3 residues: CASSLEAMSEQYF. CDR3 DNA: TGTGCCAGCAGTTTAGAGGCTATGAGCGAGCAGTACTTC. The chain joins TRBV12-3 or TRBV12-4 to TRBJ2-7; no clear D. The CDR3 is 13 residues long. V lost 1 base and J lost 6, with 10 bases in between.

This sequence joins TRBV4-2 and TRBJ1-2; D gene unclear. CDR1 and CDR2 (germline): LGHNA, YNFKEQ. The CDR3 spans 11 residues. V was clipped by 10 bases and J by 4 bases, with 10 bases between them. The CDR3 DNA follows: TGTGCCATAGCGGACCGCTATGGCTACACCTTC. The encoded protein is CAIADRYGYTF.

This clonotype was counted only a few times. The chain uses TRBV9 and TRBJ2-7; TRBD2 agrees at 8 bases. Per germline, CDR1 SGDLS and CDR2 YYNGEE. The CDR3 runs to 12 residues. Germline trimming cut 8 bases from V and 3 bases from J; bases unmatched to any gene: 4. CDR3 sequence: CASGTSHYEQYF. The CDR3 DNA follows: TGTGCCAGTGGGACTAGTCACTACGAGCAGTACTTC.